This is a list of T cell receptor beta chains from one sample in a study of human T cells and chemical hapten exposure. Each CDR3 protein is one row after TCRdb ran MiXCR on the RACE reads. The top ten hold under 3% of the sample, which has 370,000 or so distinct CDR3 sequences, roughly 4.8% seen once. Sample: whole blood, taken in connection with sensitization to the hapten diphenylcyclopropenone (DPC). These receptors were taken from a woman aged 45-65 years with alopecia areata. Some clones in this sample may be carry-over from other donors' samples. Both conserved end residues are trimmed from each CDR3. The D gene is left open where the match is weak.

TRBD2	TRBV19	TRBJ2-1	ASSILLAGVNEQF
.	TRBV6-6	TRBJ1-4	ASSRPSGILREKLF
TRBD1	TRBV12-3/TRBV12-4	TRBJ2-5	ASGLDRGQETQY
TRBD2	TRBV20-1	TRBJ2-3	SAKRLAGGTDTQY
.	TRBV9	TRBJ1-6	ASSGGDMANSPLH
.	TRBV27	TRBJ2-7	ASSLSRSEPGRDEQY
.	TRBV13	TRBJ1-1	ASSLAAGQPNTEAF
.	TRBV10-3	TRBJ2-1	AISVGLREQF
.	TRBV20-1	TRBJ1-1	SARIGGADTEAF
.	TRBV19	TRBJ2-2	ASKGGGANTGELF
TRBD1	TRBV7-2	TRBJ2-7	ASSLGQDYEQY
.	TRBV20-1	TRBJ2-1	SASAGEQF
TRBD2	TRBV20-1	TRBJ2-3	SARGGNTDTQY
.	TRBV29-1	TRBJ2-3	SVEAGGATDTQY
.	TRBV18	TRBJ2-1	ASSGDYNEQF
TRBD2	TRBV30	TRBJ2-1	AWSQLAGVFDEQF
TRBD2	TRBV6-5	TRBJ2-2	ASSPVTSLAGELF
TRBD1	TRBV19	TRBJ1-1	ASSAGQGFGEAF
.	TRBV11-2	TRBJ2-2	ASSPQLGPGELF
.	TRBV5-5	TRBJ1-1	ASSLGAPRGTEAF
.	TRBV12-3/TRBV12-4	TRBJ1-5	ASSWAGSNQPQH
.	TRBV7-2	TRBJ2-1	ASSSRIGLGHEQF
TRBD1	TRBV20-1	TRBJ2-7	SARPGQGDYEQY
.	TRBV3-1	TRBJ2-3	ASSQPGLITDTQY
TRBD1	TRBV11-2	TRBJ2-1	ASSLQGQGAGGPMYNEQF
TRBD1	TRBV12-3/TRBV12-4	TRBJ1-1	ASSWDRSGTEAF
TRBD2	TRBV12-3/TRBV12-4	TRBJ2-1	ASSLPSGSINEQF
TRBD1	TRBV9	TRBJ1-5	ASSVGGQGREPQH
.	TRBV10-3	TRBJ2-1	AISDGNSRDEQF
.	TRBV10-3	TRBJ2-5	AISTGPSKETQY
.	TRBV20-1	TRBJ2-5	SARDRTETQY
TRBD1	TRBV27	TRBJ1-5	ASKPGQGFGQPQH
.	TRBV20-1	TRBJ2-1	SAGGTVEQF
TRBD2	TRBV6-2/TRBV6-3	TRBJ2-1	ASSYSTSPPSYNEQF
.	TRBV7-6	TRBJ2-5	ASSMRGSGETQY
.	TRBV7-9	TRBJ1-2	ASSLEGTVNYGYT
.	TRBV27	TRBJ1-1	ASSFGGMNTEAF
.	TRBV28	TRBJ2-3	ASSSIQGPDTQY
.	TRBV12-3/TRBV12-4	TRBJ1-1	ASRRARGYTEAF
TRBD1	TRBV5-1	TRBJ2-1	ASRGGTGALREQF
.	TRBV12-3/TRBV12-4	TRBJ2-3	ASSLAVTDTQY
.	TRBV5-1	TRBJ2-2	ASSPQWGKAGELF
.	TRBV20-1	TRBJ2-7	SARDYPSSYEQY
TRBD1	TRBV6-2/TRBV6-3	TRBJ2-3	ASIRTGKEDTQY
.	TRBV12-3/TRBV12-4	TRBJ2-3	ASSPVRGTQY
.	TRBV28	TRBJ1-2	ASGSQDYGYT
.	TRBV28	TRBJ2-3	ASSAGIADTQY
TRBD1	TRBV29-1	TRBJ2-7	SVARTGDYEQY
TRBD1	TRBV7-9	TRBJ1-4	ASSSGTGEIWNEKLF
.	TRBV7-2	TRBJ1-1	ASSFHGGKAEAF
TRBD2	TRBV10-3	TRBJ2-1	AISSTSGRGSSYNEQF
.	TRBV3-1	TRBJ2-3	ASSQGPSTDTQY
TRBD1	TRBV3-1	TRBJ2-7	ASSRGRDRGFPYEQY
.	TRBV18	TRBJ2-5	ASSPPGRLYQETQY
.	TRBV28	TRBJ1-6	ASSFQGGGNSPLH
.	TRBV4-2	TRBJ1-5	ASSQDTSARRNQPQH
.	TRBV6-5	TRBJ1-1	ASSYAPRGKFAEAF
TRBD2	TRBV7-8	TRBJ2-1	ASRVGTTSYNEQF
TRBD1	TRBV12-3/TRBV12-4	TRBJ1-3	ASSLAGTAPGNTIY
.	TRBV6-1	TRBJ2-7	ASSRDDRDKKREQY